One and the same sample provided the 20 T cell receptor beta chains below, sequenced in a study of response to subunit inactivated influenza vaccine. MiXCR, run by TCRdb on the RT-PCR reads, gives a single entry per CDR3 protein. The sample holds 500,000 or so distinct CDR3 sequences, about 15% seen once. The sample was CD4+ T cells sorted from PBMCs, taken less than 30 months after vaccination. The origin of the receptors is a man aged 50 to 69 who received an inactivated influenza vaccine.

This clonotype showed up many times. The chain employs TRBV7-9 and TRBJ2-3; D gene uncertain. Germline V gene lookup returns CDR1 SEHNR and CDR2 FQNEAQ (reference sequence). CDR3 length: 15 residues. V lost 4 bases, J lost 0 bases, and 11 bases lay in between. The CDR3 coding sequence is TGTGCCAGCAGCTCTGTCCTTACTAGCACAGATACGCAGTATTTT. Protein product: CASSSVLTSTDTQYF. Based on the CDR3 plus reference TRBV7-9 and TRBJ2-3, the full variable domain is DTGVSQNPRHKITKRGQNVTFRCDPISEHNRLYWYRQTLGQGPEFLTYFQNEAQLEKSRLLSDRFSAERPKGSFSTLEIQRTEQGDSAMYLCASSSVLTSTDTQYFGPGTRLTVL.

The chain joins TRBV5-1 to TRBJ1-3; D is unresolved. Germline CDR1 is SGHRS and CDR2 is YFSETQ. With 3 bases removed from V and 0 bases from J, the gap between germline ends came to 13 bases. This CDR3 spans 16 amino acids. The DNA for the CDR3 is TGCGCCAGCAGCTCCGCGACGCAGCCCTCTGGAAACACCATATATTTT. Protein sequence: CASSSATQPSGNTIYF.

The chain employs TRBV20-1 and TRBJ2-1; D remains unclear. The CDR3 contains 13 residues. The germline V gene encodes CDR1 DFQATT and CDR2 SNEGSKA (reference sequence). The ends were cut back, 3 bases at V and 6 bases at J, with 12 bases in the middle. CDR3 protein: CSARSTFFNEQFF. In DNA form, the CDR3 reads TGCAGTGCTAGGTCAACCTTTTTCAATGAGCAGTTCTTC.

This clonotype was observed at least ten times. The genes are TRBV11-2 and TRBJ2-7; D call uncertain. V lost 2 bases and J lost 2, with 7 bases in between. Germline lookup yields CDR1 SGHAT and CDR2 FQNNGV. This CDR3 is built from 13 residues. CDR3 residues: CASSLSSPYEQYF. The CDR3 coding sequence is TGTGCCAGCAGCTTATCCAGCCCCTACGAGCAGTACTTC. Full variable domain (outside the CDR3, taken from reference TRBV11-2 and TRBJ2-7): EAGVAQSPRYKIIEKRQSVAFWCNPISGHATLYWYQQILGQGPKLLIQFQNNGVVDDSQLPKDRFSAERLKGVDSTLKIQPAKLEDSAVYLCASSLSSPYEQYFGPGTRLTVT.

J is TRBJ2-2 and V is TRBV12-3 or TRBV12-4, with TRBD2 matching over 9 bases. The CDR3 has 17 amino acids. The ends lost 6 bases at V and 0 bases at J; junction bases unmatched: 8. Here the CDR3 DNA reads TGTGCCAGCAGCCCCGCAAGCGGGAGGCCGAACACCGGGGAGCTGTTTTTT. Residues: CASSPASGRPNTGELFF.

The chain couples TRBV15 to TRBJ2-1; D not certain. V gave up 1 base and J gave up 15 bases, with 13 bases separating them. Per germline, CDR1 LNHNV and CDR2 YYDKDF (reference sequence). The length of the CDR3 is 12 residues. The CDR3 reads CATSRGGVSPFF. CDR3 nucleotides: TGTGCCACCAGCAGAGGCGGAGTTTCGCCGTTCTTC.

The chain recombines TRBV27 with TRBJ2-3; TRBD2 aligns across 7 bases. The CDR3 totals 13 residues. The V gene end was trimmed by 6 bases and the J gene end by 5 bases; junction bases not matched to a gene: 5. From germline, CDR1 is MNHEY and CDR2 SMNVEV (reference sequence). The CDR3 reads CASRRAGIDTQYF. For the CDR3, the DNA is TGTGCCAGCAGGAGAGCGGGGATAGATACGCAGTATTTT.

The rearrangement joins TRBV28 to TRBJ2-6; possibly TRBD1 for D (5 bases). Trimming shortened V by 2 bases and J by 2 bases, and 7 bases separated the two germline ends. Per germline, CDR1 MDHEN and CDR2 SYDVKM. The CDR3 loop spans 15 amino acids. The CDR3 protein is CASSLGATGANVLTF. The CDR3 DNA follows: TGTGCCAGCAGTTTAGGGGCGACTGGGGCCAACGTCCTGACTTTC.

The chain joins TRBV12-3 or TRBV12-4 to TRBJ2-3, with D possibly being TRBD2 (6 bases). The ends were cut back, 5 bases at V and 2 bases at J, with 11 bases in the middle. The length of the CDR3 is 14 residues. CDR3 sequence (DNA): TGTGCCAGCAGTATTAGCGGTCCCACAGATACGCAGTATTTT. Its protein is CASSISGPTDTQYF.

There are a few counts of this clonotype. The chain recombines TRBV20-1 with TRBJ2-5; D might be TRBD1 (6 bases). The CDR3 has 14 residues. V gave up 3 bases and J gave up 4 bases, with 15 bases separating them. CDR1 is DFQATT, CDR2 SNEGSKA, per germline (reference sequence). The CDR3 region is CSASPTGLGETQYF. Here the CDR3 DNA reads TGCAGTGCTAGCCCTACAGGGTTGGGAGAGACCCAGTACTTC.

This clonotype has a handful of counts. V usage is TRBV12-3 or TRBV12-4 and J usage is TRBJ1-6; TRBD1 matches 9 bases. CDR3 length: 14 amino acids. V lost 6 bases and J lost 9; bases outside the gene matches: 6. The CDR3 protein is CASRQGQGGSPLHF. Here the CDR3 DNA reads TGTGCCAGCAGACAGGGACAGGGAGGTTCACCCCTCCACTTT.

The rearrangement uses TRBV5-5 and TRBJ2-3; D might be TRBD1 (5 bases). V lost 2 bases and J lost 7, with 11 bases in between. Germline CDR1 SGHKS, CDR2 YYEKEE (reference sequence). The CDR3 covers 13 residues. Here the CDR3 DNA reads TGTGCCAGCAGCTTCCGGTCGGACAATACGCAGTATTTT. It specifies CASSFRSDNTQYF.

The gene calls are TRBV7-9 and TRBJ2-3; the match to TRBD2 covers 9 bases. The V segment lost 4 bases and the J segment 2 bases; nucleotides outside the gene matches: 10. CDR3 length: 17 residues. The V gene's germline CDR1 is SEHNR and CDR2 FQNEAQ (reference sequence). The CDR3 DNA is TGTGCCAGCAGCTCCCCCCGGCTAGCGGGATACACAGATACGCAGTATTTT. Its protein is CASSSPRLAGYTDTQYF.

This clonotype has a handful of counts. The rearrangement joins TRBV18 to TRBJ1-4; maybe TRBD1 (6 bases). CDR1 is KGHSH and CDR2 is LQKENI in the germline V gene. V shed 3 bases and J shed 2 bases, with 16 bases lying between them. The CDR3 has 17 amino acids. The CDR3 protein is CASSPLQGGQTNEKLFF. The CDR3 bases are TGTGCCAGCTCACCGCTACAAGGAGGACAGACTAATGAAAAACTGTTTTTT.

This clonotype showed up just a few times. The chain carries TRBV5-1 and TRBJ1-1; D remains unclear. This CDR3 has 14 amino acids. The V end lost 0 bases, the J end lost 1 base, and 7 bases lay between the germline ends. The germline V gene has CDR1 SGHRS and CDR2 YFSETQ. The CDR3, as DNA: TGCGCCAGCAGCTTGGCCCAGACGAACACTGAAGCTTTCTTT. Its translation: CASSLAQTNTEAFF.

This clonotype was seen only a few times. The CDR3 region is CASSLSLAGSGNTIYF. CDR3 bases: TGCGCCAGCAGCTTGAGTTTGGCAGGCTCTGGAAACACCATATATTTT. V is TRBV5-1 and J is TRBJ1-3; D remains ambiguous. Germline assignment: CDR1 SGHRS and CDR2 YFSETQ. This CDR3 has 16 residues. Trimming took 1 base from V and 0 from J, leaving 11 bases between them.

This chain joins TRBV6-5 and TRBJ1-2; D not certain. Germline V gene data show CDR1 as MNHEY and CDR2 as SVGAGI. Trimming removed 0 bases from V and 7 bases from J, with 9 bases in between. This CDR3 comprises 13 residues. DNA for the CDR3: TGTGCCAGCAGTTACTCGGGCCGGGGTGGCTACACCTTC. It is translated as CASSYSGRGGYTF.

The gene calls are TRBV5-5 and TRBJ2-3, with D maybe TRBD2 (6 bases). The V end was cut by 3 bases, the J end by 1 base, with 18 bases between. Germline CDR1 reads SGHKS; CDR2 reads YYEKEE (reference sequence). This CDR3 contains 17 residues. The CDR3 reads CASSWTISGSRTDTQYF. The CDR3, as DNA: TGTGCCAGCAGCTGGACGATTAGCGGTTCCCGCACAGATACGCAGTATTTT.

In this sample, this clonotype turned up a few times. The CDR3 DNA reads as TGTGCCATCAGTGACCCAGCTTGGGTCCTCTCTGAAGCTTTCTTT. Protein sequence: CAISDPAWVLSEAFF. This rearrangement joins TRBV10-3 to TRBJ1-1; D gene unclear. V was trimmed by 3 bases and J by 6 bases, leaving 17 bases between them. The CDR3 covers 15 residues. From germline, CDR1 is ENHRY and CDR2 SYGVKD.

This clonotype was counted only a few times. The chain couples TRBV10-3 to TRBJ2-1; D possibly corresponds to TRBD2 (6 bases). This CDR3 is built from 13 residues. The V gene lost 0 bases and the J gene lost 12 bases, with 12 bases spanning the gap. CDR1 is ENHRY and CDR2 is SYGVKD in the germline V gene. The CDR3 here is CAISESGGERQFF. DNA of the CDR3: TGTGCCATCAGTGAGTCCGGGGGAGAGCGGCAGTTCTTC.